The T cell receptor (beta chain) under discussion was sequenced for a study of blood T cells in healthy people across ages. Across the whole study: Capturing about one barcoded beta molecule per two T cells was achieved by template switching. Study-wide points: Diversity was estimated from one million T cells, and these estimates were considered underestimates. A strong correlation was found between TCR beta diversity and the percentage of naive T cells.

The authors ran a second PCR of about 7 to 11 cycles using a sample-barcoded 5' primer and a J-beta primer mix. A single record per CDR3 protein comes from TCRdb applying MiXCR to the 5' RACE reads. The sample includes 1,500,000 or so distinct CDR3 sequences, 59% seen only once; the top ten take over 5%. Per individual sample, total RNA of at least 6 micrograms was extracted. This clonotype turned up a few times. Its matching antigen is unknown. CDR3 length: 15 amino acids. The germline gives CDR1 KGHSH, CDR2 LQKENI. V trimming: 1 base; J trimming: 1 base; junction bases outside the gene matches: 2. The sample taken for sequencing was blood. The rearrangement links TRBV18 to TRBJ1-1; TRBD1 matches 8 bases. The TCR comes from a man aged 18 to 35 in good health. This chain's CDR3 is CASSPRDRPNTEAFF. The CDR3 DNA reads TGTGCCAGCTCACCACGGGACAGGCCGAACACTGAAGCTTTCTTT.